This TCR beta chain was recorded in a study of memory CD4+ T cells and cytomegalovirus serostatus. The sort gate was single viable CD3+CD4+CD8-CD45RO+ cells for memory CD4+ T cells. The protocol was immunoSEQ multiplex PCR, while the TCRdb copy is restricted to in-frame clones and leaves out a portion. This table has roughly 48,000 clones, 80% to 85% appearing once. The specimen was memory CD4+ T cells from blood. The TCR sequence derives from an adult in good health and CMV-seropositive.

As DNA, the CDR3 is TGCACCAGCACCGAATCGGGACCAGGGGGGAACACTGAAGCTTTCTTT. Translating gives CTSTESGPGGNTEAFF. This chain connects TRBV1 to TRBJ1-1; the table's D call, TRBD1, has no DNA check behind it. TRBV1 is labeled a pseudogene. The CDR3 loop spans 16 amino acids.